Below, one TCR beta chain is given with its context. The authors produced TCR alpha and TCR beta cDNA libraries with sample barcodes and UMIs by 5'RACE using constant-segment primers. TCRdb re-called the 5' RACE reads through MiXCR, storing one row per CDR3 protein. This sample has approximately 260,000 distinct CDR3 sequences, with 15% to 20% found just once. This sample was included in a study of T-cell memory formation after mild COVID-19. The CDR3 contains 14 residues. Germline lookup yields CDR1 SGHAT and CDR2 FQNNGV. V was cut by 5 bases and J by 2 bases, with 12 bases left in between. V gene TRBV11-2 combines with J gene TRBJ1-2; D is undetermined. Sequencing was performed on PBMCs or a T cell subset sorted from them (not recorded which). The TCR was taken from a man younger than 35 who had mild COVID-19 (a few samples of this study predate the infection). Cell type and time point are not known. The CDR3 region is CASSQRAFNYGYTF. As DNA, the CDR3 is TGTGCCAGCAGCCAGAGGGCATTCAACTATGGCTACACCTTC.